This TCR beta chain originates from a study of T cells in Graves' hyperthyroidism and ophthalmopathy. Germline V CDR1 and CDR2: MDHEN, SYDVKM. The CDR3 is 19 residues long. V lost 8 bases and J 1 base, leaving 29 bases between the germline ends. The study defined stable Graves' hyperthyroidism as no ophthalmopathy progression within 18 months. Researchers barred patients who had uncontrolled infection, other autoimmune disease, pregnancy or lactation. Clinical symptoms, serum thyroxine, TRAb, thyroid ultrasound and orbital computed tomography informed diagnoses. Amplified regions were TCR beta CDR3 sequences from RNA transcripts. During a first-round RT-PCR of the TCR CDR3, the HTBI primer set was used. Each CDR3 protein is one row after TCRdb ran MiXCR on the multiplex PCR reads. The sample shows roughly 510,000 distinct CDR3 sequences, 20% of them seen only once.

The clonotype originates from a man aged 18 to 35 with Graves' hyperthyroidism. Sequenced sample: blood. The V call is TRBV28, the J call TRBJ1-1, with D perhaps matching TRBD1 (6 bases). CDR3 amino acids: CASFPLGGQFPERNTEAFF. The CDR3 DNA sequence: TGTGCCAGCTTTCCCCTCGGAGGACAGTTTCCAGAGAGGAACACTGAAGCTTTCTTT.